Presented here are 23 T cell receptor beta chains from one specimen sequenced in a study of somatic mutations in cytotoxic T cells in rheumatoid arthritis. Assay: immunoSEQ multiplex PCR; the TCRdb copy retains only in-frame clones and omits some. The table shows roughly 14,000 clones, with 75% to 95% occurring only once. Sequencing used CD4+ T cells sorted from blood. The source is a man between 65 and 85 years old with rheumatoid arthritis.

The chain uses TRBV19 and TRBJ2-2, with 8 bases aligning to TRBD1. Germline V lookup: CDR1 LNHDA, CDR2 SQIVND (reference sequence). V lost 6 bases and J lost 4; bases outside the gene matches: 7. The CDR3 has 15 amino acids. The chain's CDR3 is CASRPQGASTGELFF. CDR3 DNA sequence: TGTGCCAGTAGGCCCCAGGGGGCGAGCACCGGGGAGCTGTTTTTT.

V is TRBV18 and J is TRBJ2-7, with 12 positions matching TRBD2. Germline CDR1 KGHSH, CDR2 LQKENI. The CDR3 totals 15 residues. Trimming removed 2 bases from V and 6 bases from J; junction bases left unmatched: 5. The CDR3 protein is CASSPTSGRIGEQYF. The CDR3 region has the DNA TGTGCCAGCTCACCAACTAGCGGGAGGATCGGCGAGCAGTACTTC.

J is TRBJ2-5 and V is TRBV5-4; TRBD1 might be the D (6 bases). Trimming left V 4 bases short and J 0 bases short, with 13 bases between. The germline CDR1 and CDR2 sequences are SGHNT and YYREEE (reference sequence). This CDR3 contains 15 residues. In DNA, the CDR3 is TGTGCCAGCAGCAAAGGAGCAGGGGACCAAGAGACCCAGTACTTC. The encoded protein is CASSKGAGDQETQYF.

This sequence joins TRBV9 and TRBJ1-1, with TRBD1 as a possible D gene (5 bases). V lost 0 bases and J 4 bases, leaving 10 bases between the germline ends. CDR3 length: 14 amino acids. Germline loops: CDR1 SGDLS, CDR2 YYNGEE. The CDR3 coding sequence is TGTGCCAGCAGCGTAGTAGGGGTGGGCACTGAAGCTTTCTTT. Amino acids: CASSVVGVGTEAFF. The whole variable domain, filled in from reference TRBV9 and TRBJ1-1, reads DSGVTQTPKHLITATGQRVTLRCSPRSGDLSVYWYQQSLDQGLQFLIQYYNGEERAKGNILERFSAQQFPDLHSELNLSSLELGDSALYFCASSVVGVGTEAFFGQGTRLTVV.

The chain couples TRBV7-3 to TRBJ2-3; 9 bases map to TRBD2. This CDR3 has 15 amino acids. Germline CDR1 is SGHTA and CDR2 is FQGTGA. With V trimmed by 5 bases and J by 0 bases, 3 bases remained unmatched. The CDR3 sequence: CASSTTSGSTDTQYF. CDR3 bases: TGTGCCAGCAGCACAACTAGCGGGAGCACAGATACGCAGTATTTT.

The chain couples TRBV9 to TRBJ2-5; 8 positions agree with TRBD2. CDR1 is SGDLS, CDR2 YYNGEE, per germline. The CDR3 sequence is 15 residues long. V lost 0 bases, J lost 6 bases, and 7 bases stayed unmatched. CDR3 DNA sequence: TGTGCCAGCAGCGTAGCTTTAACGGGAGGGCAGACCCAGTACTTC. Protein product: CASSVALTGGQTQYF.

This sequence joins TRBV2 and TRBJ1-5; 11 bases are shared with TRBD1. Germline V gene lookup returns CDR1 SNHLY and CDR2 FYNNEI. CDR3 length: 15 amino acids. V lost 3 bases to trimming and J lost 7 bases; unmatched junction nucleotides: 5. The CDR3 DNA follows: TGTGCCAGCAGTGAGGAGGGGACAGGGGGACAGCCCCAGCATTTT. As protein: CASSEEGTGGQPQHF.

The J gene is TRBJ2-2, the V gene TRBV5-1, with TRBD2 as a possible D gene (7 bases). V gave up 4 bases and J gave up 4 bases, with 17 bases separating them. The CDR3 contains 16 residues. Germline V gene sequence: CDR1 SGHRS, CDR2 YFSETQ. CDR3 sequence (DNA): TGCGCCAGCAGCCCAGGAGGGGGGGCCTTCACCGGGGAGCTGTTTTTT. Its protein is CASSPGGGAFTGELFF.

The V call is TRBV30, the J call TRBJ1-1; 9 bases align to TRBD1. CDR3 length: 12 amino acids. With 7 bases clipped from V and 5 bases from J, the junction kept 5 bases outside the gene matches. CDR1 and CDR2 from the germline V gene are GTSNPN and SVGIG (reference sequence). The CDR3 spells CASDRGWTEAFF. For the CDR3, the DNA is TGTGCCTCCGACAGGGGGTGGACTGAAGCTTTCTTT.

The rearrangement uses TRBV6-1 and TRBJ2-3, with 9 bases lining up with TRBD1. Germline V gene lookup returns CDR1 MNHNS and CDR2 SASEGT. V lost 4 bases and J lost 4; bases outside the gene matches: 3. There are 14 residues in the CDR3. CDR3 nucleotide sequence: TGTGCCAGCAGTGCCACAGGGGGCGCAGATACGCAGTATTTT. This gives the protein CASSATGGADTQYF.

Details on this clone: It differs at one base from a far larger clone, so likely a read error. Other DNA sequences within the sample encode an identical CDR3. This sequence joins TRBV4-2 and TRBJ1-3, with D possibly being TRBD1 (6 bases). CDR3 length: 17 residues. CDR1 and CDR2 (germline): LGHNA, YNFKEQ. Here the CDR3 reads CASSQDTDSSSGNTIYF. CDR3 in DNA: TGTGCCAGCAGCCAAGATACGGACAGCAGTTCTGGAAACACCATATACTTT.

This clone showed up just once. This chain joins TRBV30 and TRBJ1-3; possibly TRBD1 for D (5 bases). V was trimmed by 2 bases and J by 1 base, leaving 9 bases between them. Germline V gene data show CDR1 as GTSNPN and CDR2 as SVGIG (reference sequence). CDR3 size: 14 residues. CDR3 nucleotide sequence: TGTGCCTGGAGTTCAAAGGGGTCTGGAAACACCATATATTTT. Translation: CAWSSKGSGNTIYF.

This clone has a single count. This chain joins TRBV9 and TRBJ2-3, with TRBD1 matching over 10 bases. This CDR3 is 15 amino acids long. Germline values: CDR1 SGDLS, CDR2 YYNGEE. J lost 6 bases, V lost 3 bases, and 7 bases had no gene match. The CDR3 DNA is TGTGCCAGCAGCGCGGACAGGGGGGTTTCGGATACGCAGTATTTT. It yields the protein CASSADRGVSDTQYF. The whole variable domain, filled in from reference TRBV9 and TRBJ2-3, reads DSGVTQTPKHLITATGQRVTLRCSPRSGDLSVYWYQQSLDQGLQFLIQYYNGEERAKGNILERFSAQQFPDLHSELNLSSLELGDSALYFCASSADRGVSDTQYFGPGTRLTVL.

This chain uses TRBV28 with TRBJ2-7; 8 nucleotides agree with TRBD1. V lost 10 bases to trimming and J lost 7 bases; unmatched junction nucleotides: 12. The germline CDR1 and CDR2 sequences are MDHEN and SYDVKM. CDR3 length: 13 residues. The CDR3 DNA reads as TGTGCCACCCTAAGACAGGGGCGTTGGGAGCAGTACTTC. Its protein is CATLRQGRWEQYF.

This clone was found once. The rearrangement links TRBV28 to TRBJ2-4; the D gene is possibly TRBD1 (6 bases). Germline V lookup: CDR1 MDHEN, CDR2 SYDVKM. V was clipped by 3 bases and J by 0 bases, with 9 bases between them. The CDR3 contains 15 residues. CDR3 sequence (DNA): TGTGCCAGCAGTTTGACAGGTGAAGCCAAAAACATTCAGTACTTC. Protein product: CASSLTGEAKNIQYF.

The CDR3 is CASSILTVSSYNEQFF. The CDR3 DNA reads as TGCGCCAGCAGCATTCTTACAGTAAGCTCCTACAATGAGCAGTTCTTC. The V gene is TRBV5-1, the J gene TRBJ2-1; no clear D. Between the trimmed V and J ends, which lost 4 bases and 0 bases, there was a span of 14 bases. Per the germline V gene, CDR1 is SGHRS and CDR2 is YFSETQ. The CDR3 runs 16 residues.

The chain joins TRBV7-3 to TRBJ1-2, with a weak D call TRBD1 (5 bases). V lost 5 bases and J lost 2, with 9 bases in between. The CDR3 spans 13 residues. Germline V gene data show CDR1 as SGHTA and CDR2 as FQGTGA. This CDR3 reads CASSKQENYGYTF. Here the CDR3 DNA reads TGTGCCAGCAGCAAACAGGAGAACTATGGCTACACCTTC. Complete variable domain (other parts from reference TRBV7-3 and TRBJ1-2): GAGVSQTPSNKVTEKGKYVELRCDPISGHTALYWYRQSLGQGPEFLIYFQGTGAADDSGLPNDRFFAVRPEGSVSTLKIQRTERGDSAVYLCASSKQENYGYTFGSGTRLTVV.

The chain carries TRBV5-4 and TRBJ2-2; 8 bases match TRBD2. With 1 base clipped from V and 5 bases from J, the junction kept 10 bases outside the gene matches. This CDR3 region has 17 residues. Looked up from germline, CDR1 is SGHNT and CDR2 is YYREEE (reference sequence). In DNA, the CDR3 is TGTGCCAGCAGCTTGAAACCTCTTGGCGGGAGGACCGGGGAGCTGTTTTTT. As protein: CASSLKPLGGRTGELFF.

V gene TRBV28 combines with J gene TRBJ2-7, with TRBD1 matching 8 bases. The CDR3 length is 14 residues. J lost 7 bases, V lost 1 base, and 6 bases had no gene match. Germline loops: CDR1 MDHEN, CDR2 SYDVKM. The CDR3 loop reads CASSLSTGEREQYF. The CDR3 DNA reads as TGTGCCAGCAGTTTATCGACAGGGGAGAGGGAGCAGTACTTC.

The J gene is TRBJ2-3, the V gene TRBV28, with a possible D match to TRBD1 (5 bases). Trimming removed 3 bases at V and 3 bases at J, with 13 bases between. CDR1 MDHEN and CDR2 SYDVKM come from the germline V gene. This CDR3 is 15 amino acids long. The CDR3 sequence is CASSLWAGSTDTQYF. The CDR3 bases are TGTGCCAGCAGTTTGTGGGCAGGGTCGACAGATACGCAGTATTTT.

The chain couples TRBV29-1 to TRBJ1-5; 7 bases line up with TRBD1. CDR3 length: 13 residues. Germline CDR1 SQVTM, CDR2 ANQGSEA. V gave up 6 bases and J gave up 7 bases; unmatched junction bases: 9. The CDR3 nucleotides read TGCAGCGTCACACAGGGGCGTGGGCAGCCCCAGCATTTT. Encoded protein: CSVTQGRGQPQHF.

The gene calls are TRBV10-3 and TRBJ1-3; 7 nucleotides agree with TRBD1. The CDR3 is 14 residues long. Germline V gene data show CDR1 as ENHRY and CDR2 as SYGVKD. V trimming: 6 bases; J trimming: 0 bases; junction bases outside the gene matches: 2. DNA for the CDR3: TGTGCCATCAGCCGGGACAGCTCTGGAAACACCATATATTTT. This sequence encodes CAISRDSSGNTIYF.

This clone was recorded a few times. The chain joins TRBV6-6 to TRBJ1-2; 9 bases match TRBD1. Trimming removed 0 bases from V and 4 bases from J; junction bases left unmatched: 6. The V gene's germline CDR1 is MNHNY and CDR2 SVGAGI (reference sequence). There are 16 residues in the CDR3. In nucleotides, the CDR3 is TGTGCCAGCAGTTACTCTTTACCGGGACAGGGCTATGGCTACACCTTC. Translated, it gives CASSYSLPGQGYGYTF.